The present T cell receptor (beta chain) was sequenced within a study of tumor-infiltrating lymphocytes in glioblastoma multiforme. On this clonotype: Its antigen remains unknown.

Multiple V-beta primers and a C-beta primer amplified TCRB from RNA. TCRB cDNA was made from approximately 0.5 ug total RNA. These TCRB libraries lack any described unique molecular identifiers. Each CDR3 protein is one row after TCRdb ran MiXCR on the multiplex PCR reads. The profile shows nearly 20,000 distinct CDR3 sequences, around 68% of them singletons. Study-wide findings and caveats: Clone frequencies may be distorted by unequal TCR transcripts per cell.

The ends lost 4 bases at V and 4 bases at J; junction bases unmatched: 4. Germline V gene lookup returns CDR1 MDHEN and CDR2 SYDVKM. The CDR3 length is 14 residues. The chain uses TRBV28 and TRBJ2-3, with 8 positions matching TRBD2. Sequencing was carried out using peripheral blood. The sequence derives from a male donor with glioblastoma. This chain's CDR3 is CASSSSGGADTQYF. The CDR3 DNA reads TGTGCCAGCAGTTCAAGCGGGGGAGCAGATACGCAGTATTTT.